Below are 13 T cell receptor beta chains sequenced from a single sample in a study of T cell changes during pregnancy in multiple sclerosis. Libraries were prepared by immunoSEQ multiplex PCR; TCRdb keeps only in-frame clonotypes and omits some of them. Here the sample spans 78,000 or so clones, 92% being singletons. This sample comprised peripheral blood, obtained before pregnancy. These receptors were taken from a female donor with multiple sclerosis, enrolled in a pregnancy study.

The rearrangement joins TRBV7-6 to TRBJ2-1, with 8 bases that match TRBD1. After removal of 4 bases from V and 6 bases from J, the junction contained 8 bases not matched to a gene. Germline V gene data show CDR1 as SGHVS and CDR2 as FNYEAQ. The CDR3 covers 15 residues. The CDR3 reads CASSSSRGLSNEQFF. The DNA for the CDR3 is TGTGCCAGCAGCTCATCCAGGGGGCTCAGCAATGAGCAGTTCTTC.

The count of this clone is one. V gene TRBV5-4 combines with J gene TRBJ2-1; D unclear. The CDR3 is 14 amino acids. Germline V lookup: CDR1 SGHNT, CDR2 YYREEE (reference sequence). V was trimmed by 0 bases and J by 0 bases, leaving 4 bases between them. DNA for the CDR3: TGTGCCAGCAGCTTGGCAGGCTCCTACAATGAGCAGTTCTTC. Translation gives CASSLAGSYNEQFF.

The genes are TRBV28 and TRBJ2-5; D is unclear. CDR1 MDHEN and CDR2 SYDVKM come from the germline V gene. The CDR3 extends over 12 amino acids. V lost 5 bases and J lost 4, with 8 bases in between. DNA of the CDR3: TGTGCCAGCAGTCTAACCCGAGAGACCCAGTACTTC. Amino acids: CASSLTRETQYF.

The V and J genes are TRBV2 and TRBJ1-2, with 7 bases matching TRBD1. There are 12 residues in the CDR3. Losses at the gene ends were 8 bases for V and 2 bases for J; bases not matched to a gene: 2. Germline lookup yields CDR1 SNHLY and CDR2 FYNNEI. The CDR3 protein is CASAQGNYGYTF. DNA of the CDR3: TGTGCCAGCGCACAGGGGAACTATGGCTACACCTTC.

The chain joins TRBV13 to TRBJ1-3; D gene unclear. The germline CDR1 and CDR2 sequences are PRHDT and FYEKMQ (reference sequence). With 7 bases removed from V and 4 bases from J, the gap between germline ends came to 14 bases. The CDR3 runs to 14 residues. This chain's CDR3 is CASTGGRQGNTIYF. CDR3 DNA: TGTGCCAGCACTGGAGGAAGGCAAGGAAACACCATATATTTT.

The V and J genes are TRBV5-6 and TRBJ2-6; 7 nucleotides line up with TRBD1. Unmatched junction bases numbered 12, after V lost 6 bases and J lost 0 bases. The CDR3 length is 18 residues. CDR1 is SGHDT and CDR2 is YYEEEE in the germline V gene. The CDR3, as DNA: TGTGCCAGCACTAACTACAGGGGCCTAAACTCTGGGGCCAACGTCCTGACTTTC. It is translated as CASTNYRGLNSGANVLTF.

The chain couples TRBV4-1 to TRBJ2-1; 12 bases are a match to TRBD2. Germline CDR1 MGHRA, CDR2 YSYEKL. V lost 0 bases, J lost 2 bases, and 2 bases stayed unmatched. The CDR3 is 17 residues long. Written as DNA, the CDR3 is TGCGCCAGCAGCCAAGAACGACTAGCGGGAGCCTACAATGAGCAGTTCTTC. Residues: CASSQERLAGAYNEQFF.

This clone appeared once. The chain recombines TRBV28 with TRBJ2-7; 13 nucleotides agree with TRBD2. The V and J ends lost 6 bases and 2 bases, in that order; junction bases with no gene match: 10. The CDR3 spans 17 residues. Germline CDR1 is MDHEN and CDR2 is SYDVKM. CDR3 sequence reads: CASSSQPGTSGTYEQYF. CDR3 sequence (DNA): TGTGCCAGCAGCTCCCAACCCGGGACTAGCGGGACCTACGAGCAGTACTTC.

This sequence joins TRBV5-4 and TRBJ2-1, with 11 bases that match TRBD2. Losses at the gene ends were 0 bases for V and 9 bases for J; bases not matched to a gene: 17. Germline values: CDR1 SGHNT, CDR2 YYREEE (reference sequence). CDR3 length: 19 residues. The CDR3 nucleotides read TGTGCCAGCAGCTTGGCCCTAATACTAGCGGGAGTGCAAGCAGGTGAGCAGTTCTTC. Encoded protein: CASSLALILAGVQAGEQFF. Full variable domain (rest looked up from reference TRBV5-4 and TRBJ2-1): ETGVTQSPTHLIKTRGQQVTLRCSSQSGHNTVSWYQQALGQGPQFIFQYYREEENGRGNFPPRFSGLQFPNYSSELNVNALELDDSALYLCASSLALILAGVQAGEQFFGPGTRLTVL.

The rearrangement links TRBV5-1 to TRBJ2-3; no firm D call. The CDR3 spans 13 residues. V lost 0 bases and J 4 bases, leaving 6 bases between the germline ends. Germline loops: CDR1 SGHRS, CDR2 YFSETQ. In nucleotides, the CDR3 is TGCGCCAGCAGCTTGGCCGGTGCAGATACGCAGTATTTT. It specifies CASSLAGADTQYF.

The chain combines TRBV19 with TRBJ1-2; 7 bases are shared with TRBD1. Germline V lookup: CDR1 LNHDA, CDR2 SQIVND (reference sequence). Trimming removed 7 bases from V and 2 bases from J; junction bases left unmatched: 10. The CDR3 loop spans 15 amino acids. CDR3 nucleotide sequence: TGTGCCAGTACTAAACGGGACAGCAAGAACTATGGCTACACCTTC. Protein: CASTKRDSKNYGYTF.

The CDR3 here is CASSSLGDRGLEQYF. The DNA for the CDR3 is TGTGCCAGCAGCTCCTTAGGGGACAGGGGGCTCGAGCAGTACTTC. The chain recombines TRBV7-9 with TRBJ2-7; 12 nucleotides align to TRBD1. Germline V CDR1 and CDR2: SEHNR, FQNEAQ (reference sequence). The CDR3 length is 15 residues. With V trimmed by 4 bases and J by 6 bases, 7 bases remained unmatched.

This clone has only a few counts. The rearrangement joins TRBV2 to TRBJ2-3; 11 bases match TRBD2. V gave up 5 bases and J gave up 0 bases; unmatched junction bases: 1. Looked up from germline, CDR1 is SNHLY and CDR2 is FYNNEI. The CDR3 loop spans 15 amino acids. The CDR3 loop reads CASSRLAGSTDTQYF. CDR3 coding DNA: TGTGCCAGCAGTAGACTAGCGGGAAGCACAGATACGCAGTATTTT.